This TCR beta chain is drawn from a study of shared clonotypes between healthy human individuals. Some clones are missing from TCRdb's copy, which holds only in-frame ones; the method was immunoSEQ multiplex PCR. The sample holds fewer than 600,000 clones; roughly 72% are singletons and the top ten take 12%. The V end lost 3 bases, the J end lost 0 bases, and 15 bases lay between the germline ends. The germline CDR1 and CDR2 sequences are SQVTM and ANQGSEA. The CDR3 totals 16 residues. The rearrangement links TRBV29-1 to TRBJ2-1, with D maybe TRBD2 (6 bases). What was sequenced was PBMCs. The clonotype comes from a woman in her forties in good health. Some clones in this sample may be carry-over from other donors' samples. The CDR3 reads CSVEKGSGLSYNEQFF. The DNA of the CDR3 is TGCAGCGTTGAGAAGGGTTCGGGACTCTCCTACAATGAGCAGTTCTTC.